This TCR beta chain was sequenced in a study of control samples from healthy donors and cancer patients. This table comes from immunoSEQ multiplex PCR, and its TCRdb copy is limited to in-frame clones, with some not included. The data show fewer than 200,000 clones, 85% to 95% seen once. V dropped 2 bases and J dropped 8 bases, with 15 bases sitting between them. The CDR3 is 14 amino acids. Germline CDR1 reads MNHEY; CDR2 reads SMNVEV (reference sequence). This TCR came from a man aged 25 to 45 in good health. Material: blood. The rearrangement links TRBV27 to TRBJ1-2; D is possibly TRBD1 (6 bases). The CDR3 coding sequence is TGTGCCAGCAGTTTAATTCGGGGGGCTGGCGGCTACACCTTC. Translated, it gives CASSLIRGAGGYTF.